The sequence of this T cell receptor (beta chain) was determined in a study of PD-L1 blockade in urothelial cancer. General observations from the study: When pretreatment blood TCR clonality was below the median, it predicted better survival.

The germline gives CDR1 GTSNPN, CDR2 SVGIG (reference sequence). The CDR3 has 14 amino acids. V was clipped by 5 bases and J by 0 bases; unmatched bases: 6. This table comes from immunoSEQ multiplex PCR, and its TCRdb copy is limited to in-frame clones, with some not included. Of 50,000 or so clones in the sample, around 88% were seen once. As to time point: peripheral blood 6 weeks after treatment start. Remarks on this clone: Its specificity is not known.

V usage is TRBV30 and J usage is TRBJ1-1, with TRBD1 matching 7 bases. This clonotype originated in a man aged 55 to 70 with urothelial cancer. The source was PBMCs, collected around atezolizumab (anti-PD-L1) treatment. The CDR3 protein is CAWHTGAVNTEAFF. For the CDR3, the DNA is TGTGCCTGGCATACAGGGGCCGTGAACACTGAAGCTTTCTTT.